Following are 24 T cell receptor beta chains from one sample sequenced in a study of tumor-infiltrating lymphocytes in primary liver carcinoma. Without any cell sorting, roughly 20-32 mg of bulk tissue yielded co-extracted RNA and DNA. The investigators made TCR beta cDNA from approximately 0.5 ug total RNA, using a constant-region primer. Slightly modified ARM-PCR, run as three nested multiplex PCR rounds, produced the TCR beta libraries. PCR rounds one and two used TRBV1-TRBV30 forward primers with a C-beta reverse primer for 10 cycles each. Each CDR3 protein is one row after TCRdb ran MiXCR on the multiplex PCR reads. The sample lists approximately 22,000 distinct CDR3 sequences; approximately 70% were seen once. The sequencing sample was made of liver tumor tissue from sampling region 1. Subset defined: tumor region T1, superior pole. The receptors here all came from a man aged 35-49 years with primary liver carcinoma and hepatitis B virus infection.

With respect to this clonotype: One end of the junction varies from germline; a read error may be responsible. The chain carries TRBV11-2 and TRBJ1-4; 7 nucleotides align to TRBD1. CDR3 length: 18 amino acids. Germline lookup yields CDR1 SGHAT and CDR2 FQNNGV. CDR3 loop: CASNSTGTTRATNERLFF. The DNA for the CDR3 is TGTGCCAGCAACTCGACAGGGACCACTCGAGCAACTAATGAAAGACTGTTTTTT.

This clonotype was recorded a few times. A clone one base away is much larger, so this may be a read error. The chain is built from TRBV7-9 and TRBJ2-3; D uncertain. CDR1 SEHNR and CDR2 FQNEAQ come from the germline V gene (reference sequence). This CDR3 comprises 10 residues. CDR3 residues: CAWSTDMQYF. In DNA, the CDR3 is TGTGCTTGGAGCACAGATATGCAGTATTTT.

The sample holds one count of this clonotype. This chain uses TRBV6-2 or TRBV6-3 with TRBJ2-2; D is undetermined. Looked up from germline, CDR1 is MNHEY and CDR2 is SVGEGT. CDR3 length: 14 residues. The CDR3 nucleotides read TGTGGTAGCAGTTACACAGTTAAGACCGGGGAGCTGTTTTTT. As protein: CGSSYTVKTGELFF.

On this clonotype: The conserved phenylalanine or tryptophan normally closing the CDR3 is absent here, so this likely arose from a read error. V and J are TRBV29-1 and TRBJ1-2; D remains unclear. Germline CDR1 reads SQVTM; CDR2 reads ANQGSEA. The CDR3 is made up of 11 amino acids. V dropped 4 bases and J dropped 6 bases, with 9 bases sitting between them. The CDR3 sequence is CSVVFGNGYTL. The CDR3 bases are TGCAGCGTTGTTTTCGGGAATGGCTACACCTTG.

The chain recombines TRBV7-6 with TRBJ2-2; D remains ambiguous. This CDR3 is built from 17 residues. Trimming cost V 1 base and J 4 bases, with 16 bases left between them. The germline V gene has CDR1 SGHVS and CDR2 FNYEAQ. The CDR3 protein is CASSLEFQTLLTGELFF. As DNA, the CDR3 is TGTGCCAGCAGCTTAGAGTTCCAGACGCTCCTCACCGGGGAGCTGTTTTTT.

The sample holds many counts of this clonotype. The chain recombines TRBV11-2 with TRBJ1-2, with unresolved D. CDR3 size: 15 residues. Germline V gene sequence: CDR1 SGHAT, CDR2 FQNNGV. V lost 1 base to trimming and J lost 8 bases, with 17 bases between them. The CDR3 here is CASSLGRSGRRGYTF. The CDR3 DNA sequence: TGTGCCAGCAGCTTAGGGCGGAGTGGCAGGAGGGGCTACACCTTC.

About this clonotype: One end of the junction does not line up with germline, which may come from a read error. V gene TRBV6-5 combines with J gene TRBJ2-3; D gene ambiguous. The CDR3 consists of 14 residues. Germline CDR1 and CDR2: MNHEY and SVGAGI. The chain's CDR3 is CVSSLNLGRDTQYF. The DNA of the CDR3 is TGTGTCAGCAGTTTAAACTTGGGTAGAGATACGCAGTATTTT.

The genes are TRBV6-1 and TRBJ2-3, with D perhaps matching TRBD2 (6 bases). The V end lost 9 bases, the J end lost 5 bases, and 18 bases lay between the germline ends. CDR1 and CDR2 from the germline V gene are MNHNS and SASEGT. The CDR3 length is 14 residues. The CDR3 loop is CASRLGLGQDTQYF. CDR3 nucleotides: TGTGCCAGTCGTCTGGGACTGGGCCAAGATACGCAGTATTTT.

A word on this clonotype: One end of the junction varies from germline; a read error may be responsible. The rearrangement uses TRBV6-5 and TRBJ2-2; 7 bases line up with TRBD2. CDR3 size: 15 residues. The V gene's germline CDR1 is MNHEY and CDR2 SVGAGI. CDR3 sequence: CASKLTSVHSGELLF. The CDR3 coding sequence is TGTGCCAGCAAGTTAACTAGCGTACACTCCGGGGAGCTGCTTTTT.

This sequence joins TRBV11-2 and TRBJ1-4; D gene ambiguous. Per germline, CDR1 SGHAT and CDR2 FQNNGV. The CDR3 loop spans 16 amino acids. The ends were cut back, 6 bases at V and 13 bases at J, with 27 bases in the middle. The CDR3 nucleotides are TGTGCCAGCAGAGAGACTCCAGGAGGAACAAATGAGAGACTGTTTTTT. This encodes CASRETPGGTNERLFF.

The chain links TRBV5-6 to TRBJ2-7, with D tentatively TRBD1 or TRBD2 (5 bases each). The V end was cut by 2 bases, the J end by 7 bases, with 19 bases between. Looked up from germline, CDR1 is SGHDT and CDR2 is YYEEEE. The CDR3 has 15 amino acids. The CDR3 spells CASSFMDSGTYEQYF. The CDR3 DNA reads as TGTGCCAGCAGCTTCATGGATAGTGGGACGTATGAGCAGTACTTC.

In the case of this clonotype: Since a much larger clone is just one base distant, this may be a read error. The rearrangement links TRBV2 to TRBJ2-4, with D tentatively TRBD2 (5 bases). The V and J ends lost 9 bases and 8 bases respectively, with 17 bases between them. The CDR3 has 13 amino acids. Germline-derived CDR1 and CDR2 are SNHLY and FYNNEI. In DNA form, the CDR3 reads TGTGCCAGGAGTCCCCTACTAGGACACATTCAGTACTTC. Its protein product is CARSPLLGHIQYF.

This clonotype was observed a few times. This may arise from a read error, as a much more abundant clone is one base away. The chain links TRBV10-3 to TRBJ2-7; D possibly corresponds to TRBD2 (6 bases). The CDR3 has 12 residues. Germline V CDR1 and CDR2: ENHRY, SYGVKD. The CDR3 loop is CAISETDYEQHF. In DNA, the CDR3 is TGTGCCATCAGTGAAACGGACTACGAGCAGCACTTC.

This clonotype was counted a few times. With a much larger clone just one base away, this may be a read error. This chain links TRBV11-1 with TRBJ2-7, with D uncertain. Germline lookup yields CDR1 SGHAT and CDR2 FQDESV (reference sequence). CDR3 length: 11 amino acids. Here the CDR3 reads CSSRISYEQYF. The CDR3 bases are TGTTCCAGCAGGATTTCCTACGAGCAGTACTTC.

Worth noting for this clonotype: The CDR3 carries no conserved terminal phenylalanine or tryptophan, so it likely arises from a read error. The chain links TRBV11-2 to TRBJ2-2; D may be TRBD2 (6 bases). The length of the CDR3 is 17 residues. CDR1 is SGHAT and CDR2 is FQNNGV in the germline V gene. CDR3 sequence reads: CASGLALGGANTGELFI. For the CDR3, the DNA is TGTGCCAGCGGCTTGGCATTAGGAGGGGCCAACACCGGGGAGCTGTTTATT.

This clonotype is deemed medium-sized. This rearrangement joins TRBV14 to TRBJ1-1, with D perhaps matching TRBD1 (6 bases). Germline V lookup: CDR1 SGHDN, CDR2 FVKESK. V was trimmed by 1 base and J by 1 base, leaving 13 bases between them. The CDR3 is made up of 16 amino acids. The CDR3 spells CASSQVGRGGNTEAFF. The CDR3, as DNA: TGTGCCAGCAGCCAAGTTGGCAGGGGAGGGAACACTGAAGCTTTCTTT.

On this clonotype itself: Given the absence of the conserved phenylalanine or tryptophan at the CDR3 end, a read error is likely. The CDR3 coding sequence is TGTGCCAGCAGGACGACATATATTCTTTCACCCCTCCACTCA. Translated: CASRTTYILSPLHS. V and J are TRBV28 and TRBJ1-6; D call uncertain. This CDR3 is 14 amino acids long. The V gene lost 6 bases and the J gene lost 9 bases, with 15 bases spanning the gap. Germline V gene data show CDR1 as MDHEN and CDR2 as SYDVKM.

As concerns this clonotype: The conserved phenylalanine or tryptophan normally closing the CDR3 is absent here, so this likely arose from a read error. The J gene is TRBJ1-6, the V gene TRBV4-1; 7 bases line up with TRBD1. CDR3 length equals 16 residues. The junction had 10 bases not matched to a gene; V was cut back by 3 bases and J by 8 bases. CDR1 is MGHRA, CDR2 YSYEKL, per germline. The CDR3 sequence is CASSHHLQGTDSPLHI. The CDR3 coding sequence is TGCGCCAGCAGCCACCACCTACAGGGGACTGATTCACCCCTCCACATT.

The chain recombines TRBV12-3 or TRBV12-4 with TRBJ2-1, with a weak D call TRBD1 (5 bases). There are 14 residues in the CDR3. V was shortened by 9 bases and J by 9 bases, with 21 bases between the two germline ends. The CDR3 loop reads CASTTGQMGIEQFF. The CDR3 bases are TGTGCCAGTACTACAGGTCAGATGGGCATTGAGCAGTTCTTC.

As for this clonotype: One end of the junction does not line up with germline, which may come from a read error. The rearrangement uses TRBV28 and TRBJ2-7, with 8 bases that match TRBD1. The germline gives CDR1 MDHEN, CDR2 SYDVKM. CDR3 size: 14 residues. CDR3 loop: CVSIRTGSSYDQYF. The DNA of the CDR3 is TGTGTCAGCATCCGGACAGGGAGCTCCTACGACCAGTACTTC.

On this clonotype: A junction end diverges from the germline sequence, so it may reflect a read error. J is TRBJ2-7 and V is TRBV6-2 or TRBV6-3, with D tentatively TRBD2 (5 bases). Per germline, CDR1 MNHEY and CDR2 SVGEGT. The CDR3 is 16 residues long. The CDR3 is CASSYSFPSLPYEQYF. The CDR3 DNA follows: TGTGCCAGTAGTTACTCGTTTCCTAGCCTGCCCTACGAGCAGTACTTC.

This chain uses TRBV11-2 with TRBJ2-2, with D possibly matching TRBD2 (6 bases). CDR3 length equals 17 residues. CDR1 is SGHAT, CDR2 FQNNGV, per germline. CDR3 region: CVTSSALGGVNTGELFF. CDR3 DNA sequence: TGTGTCACCAGCTCAGCATTAGGAGGGGTGAATACCGGGGAGCTGTTTTTT.

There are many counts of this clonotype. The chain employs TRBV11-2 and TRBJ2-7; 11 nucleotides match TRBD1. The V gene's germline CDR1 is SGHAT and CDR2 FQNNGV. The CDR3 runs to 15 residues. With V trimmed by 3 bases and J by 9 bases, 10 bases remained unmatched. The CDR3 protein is CASSLAPGQGVVQYF. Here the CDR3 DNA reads TGTGCCAGCAGCTTGGCTCCGGGACAGGGGGTGGTGCAGTACTTC.

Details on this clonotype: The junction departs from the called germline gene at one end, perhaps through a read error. The CDR3 DNA reads TGTGCCATCAGTCTGTCGCAAAACATTCAGTACTTC. Encoded protein: CAISLSQNIQYF. This rearrangement joins TRBV12-3 or TRBV12-4 to TRBJ2-4; D ambiguous. There are 12 residues in the CDR3.